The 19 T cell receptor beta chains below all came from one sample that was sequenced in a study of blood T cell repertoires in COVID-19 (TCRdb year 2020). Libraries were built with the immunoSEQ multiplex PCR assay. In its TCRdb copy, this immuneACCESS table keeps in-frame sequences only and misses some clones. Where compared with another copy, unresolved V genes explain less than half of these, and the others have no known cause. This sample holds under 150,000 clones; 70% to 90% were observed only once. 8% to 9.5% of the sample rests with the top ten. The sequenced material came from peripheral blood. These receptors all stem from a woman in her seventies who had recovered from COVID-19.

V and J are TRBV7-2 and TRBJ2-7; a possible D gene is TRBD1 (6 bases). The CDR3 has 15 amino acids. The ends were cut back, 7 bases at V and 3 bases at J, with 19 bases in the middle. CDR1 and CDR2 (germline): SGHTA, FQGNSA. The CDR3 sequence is CASTNSKGDRYEQYF. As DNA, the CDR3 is TGTGCCAGCACCAATAGTAAGGGGGACCGCTACGAGCAGTACTTC.

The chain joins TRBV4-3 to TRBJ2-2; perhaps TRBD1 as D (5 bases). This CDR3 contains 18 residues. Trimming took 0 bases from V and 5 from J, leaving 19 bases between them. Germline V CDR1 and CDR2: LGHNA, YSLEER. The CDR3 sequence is CASSQEGAPTSGTGELFF. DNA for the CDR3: TGCGCCAGCAGCCAAGAAGGGGCCCCGACCAGTGGTACCGGGGAGCTGTTTTTT.

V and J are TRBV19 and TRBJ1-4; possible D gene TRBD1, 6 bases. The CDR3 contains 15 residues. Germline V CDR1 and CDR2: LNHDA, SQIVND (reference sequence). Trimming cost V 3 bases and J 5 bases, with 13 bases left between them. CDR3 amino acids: CASSIGQGRNEKLFF. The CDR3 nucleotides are TGTGCCAGTAGTATCGGGCAGGGGAGAAATGAAAAACTGTTTTTT.

CDR3 sequence (DNA): TGCGCCAGCACACTCAGGGGACAGAACACTGAAGCTTTCTTT. It specifies CASTLRGQNTEAFF. This chain uses TRBV5-1 with TRBJ1-1; D possibly corresponds to TRBD1 (6 bases). Germline V gene lookup returns CDR1 SGHRS and CDR2 YFSETQ. The CDR3 length is 14 residues. Trimming left V 6 bases short and J 1 base short, with 13 bases between.

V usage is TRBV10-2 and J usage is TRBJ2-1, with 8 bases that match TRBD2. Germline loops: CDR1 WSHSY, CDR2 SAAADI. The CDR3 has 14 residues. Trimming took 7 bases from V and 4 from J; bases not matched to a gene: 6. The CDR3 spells CASTVAGGYNEQFF. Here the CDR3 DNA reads TGCGCCAGCACTGTGGCGGGGGGTTACAATGAGCAGTTCTTC.

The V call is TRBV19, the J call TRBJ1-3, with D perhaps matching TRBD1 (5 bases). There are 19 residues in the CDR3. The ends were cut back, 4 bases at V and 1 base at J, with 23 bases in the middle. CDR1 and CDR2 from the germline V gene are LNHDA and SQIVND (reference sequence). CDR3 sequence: CASSRRSGLLPPSGNTIYF. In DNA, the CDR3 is TGTGCCAGTAGTAGACGTTCGGGACTCCTACCCCCTTCTGGAAACACCATATATTTT.

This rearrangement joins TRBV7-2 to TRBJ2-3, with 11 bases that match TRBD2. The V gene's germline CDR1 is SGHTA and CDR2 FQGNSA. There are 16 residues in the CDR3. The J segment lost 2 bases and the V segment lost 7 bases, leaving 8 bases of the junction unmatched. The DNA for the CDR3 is TGTGCCAGCAACCCGGGGACTAGCGGTTACACAGATACGCAGTATTTT. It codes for CASNPGTSGYTDTQYF.

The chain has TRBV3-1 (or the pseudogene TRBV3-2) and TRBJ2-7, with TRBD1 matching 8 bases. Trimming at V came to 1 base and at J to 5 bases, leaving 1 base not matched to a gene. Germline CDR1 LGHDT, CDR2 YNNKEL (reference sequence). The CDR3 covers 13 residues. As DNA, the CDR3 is TGTGCCAGCAGCCAAGTCAGGGGGCACGAGCAGTACTTC. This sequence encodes CASSQVRGHEQYF.

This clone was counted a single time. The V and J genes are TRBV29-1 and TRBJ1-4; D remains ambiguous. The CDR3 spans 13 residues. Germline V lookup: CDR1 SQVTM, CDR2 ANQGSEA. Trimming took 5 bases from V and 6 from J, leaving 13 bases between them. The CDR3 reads CSVYQGGDEKLFF. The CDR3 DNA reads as TGCAGCGTTTACCAAGGAGGAGATGAAAAACTGTTTTTT.

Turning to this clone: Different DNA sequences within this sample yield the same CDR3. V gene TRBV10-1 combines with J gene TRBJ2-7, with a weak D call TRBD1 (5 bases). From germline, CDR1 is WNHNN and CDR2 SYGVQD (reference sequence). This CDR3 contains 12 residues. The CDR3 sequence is CAGQGTPREQYF. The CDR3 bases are TGCGCTGGGCAGGGTACCCCTCGCGAGCAGTACTTC.

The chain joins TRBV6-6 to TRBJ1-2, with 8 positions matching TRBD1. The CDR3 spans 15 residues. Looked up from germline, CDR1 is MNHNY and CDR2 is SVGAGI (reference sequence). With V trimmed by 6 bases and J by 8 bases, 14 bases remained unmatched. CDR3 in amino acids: CASSYQGAPKPGYTF. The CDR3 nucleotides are TGTGCCAGCAGCTACCAGGGGGCGCCTAAGCCCGGCTACACCTTC.

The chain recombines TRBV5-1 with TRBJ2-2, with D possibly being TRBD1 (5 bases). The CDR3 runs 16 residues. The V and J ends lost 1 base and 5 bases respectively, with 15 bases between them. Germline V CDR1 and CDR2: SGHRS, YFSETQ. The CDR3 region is CASSLRGQVRTGELFF. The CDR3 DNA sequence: TGCGCCAGCAGCTTGAGGGGTCAGGTCCGGACCGGGGAGCTGTTTTTT.

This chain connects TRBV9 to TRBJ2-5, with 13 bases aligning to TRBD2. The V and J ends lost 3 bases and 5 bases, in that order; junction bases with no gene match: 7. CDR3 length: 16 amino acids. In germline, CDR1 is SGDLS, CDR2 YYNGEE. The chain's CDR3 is CASSAQTSGGLETQYF. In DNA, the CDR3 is TGTGCCAGCAGCGCTCAGACTAGCGGGGGGTTGGAGACCCAGTACTTC.

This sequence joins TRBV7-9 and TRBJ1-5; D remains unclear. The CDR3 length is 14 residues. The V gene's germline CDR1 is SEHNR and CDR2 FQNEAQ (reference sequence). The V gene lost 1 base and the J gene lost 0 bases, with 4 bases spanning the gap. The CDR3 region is CASSLGASNQPQHF. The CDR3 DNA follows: TGTGCCAGCAGCTTAGGGGCTAGCAATCAGCCCCAGCATTTT.

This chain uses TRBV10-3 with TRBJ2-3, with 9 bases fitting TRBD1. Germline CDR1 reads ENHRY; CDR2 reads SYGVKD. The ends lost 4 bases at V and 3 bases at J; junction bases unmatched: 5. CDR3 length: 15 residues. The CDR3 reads CAISGGQGRTDTQYF. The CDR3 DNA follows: TGTGCCATCAGTGGGGGACAGGGACGGACAGATACGCAGTATTTT.

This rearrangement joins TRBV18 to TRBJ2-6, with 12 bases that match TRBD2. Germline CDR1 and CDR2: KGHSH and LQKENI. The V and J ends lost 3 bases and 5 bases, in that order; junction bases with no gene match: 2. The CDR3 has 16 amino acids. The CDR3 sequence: CASSPWTSGRANVLTF. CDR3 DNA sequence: TGTGCCAGCTCACCCTGGACTAGCGGGAGGGCCAACGTCCTGACTTTC. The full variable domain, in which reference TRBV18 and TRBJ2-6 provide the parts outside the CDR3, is NAGVMQNPRHLVRRRGQEARLRCSPMKGHSHVYWYRQLPEEGLKFMVYLQKENIIDESGMPKERFSAEFPKEGPSILRIQQVVRGDSAAYFCASSPWTSGRANVLTFGAGSRLTVL.

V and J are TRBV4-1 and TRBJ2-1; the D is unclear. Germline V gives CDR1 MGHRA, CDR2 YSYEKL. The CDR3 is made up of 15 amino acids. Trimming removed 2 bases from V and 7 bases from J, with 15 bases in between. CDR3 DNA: TGCGCCAGCAGCCAAACTGAACCCCTCCGGAATGAGCAGTTCTTC. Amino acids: CASSQTEPLRNEQFF.

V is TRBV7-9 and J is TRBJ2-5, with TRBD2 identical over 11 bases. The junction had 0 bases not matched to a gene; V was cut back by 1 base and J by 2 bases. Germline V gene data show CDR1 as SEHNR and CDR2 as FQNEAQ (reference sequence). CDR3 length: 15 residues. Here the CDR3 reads CASSLGLAGQETQYF. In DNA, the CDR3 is TGTGCCAGCAGCTTAGGACTAGCGGGGCAAGAGACCCAGTACTTC.

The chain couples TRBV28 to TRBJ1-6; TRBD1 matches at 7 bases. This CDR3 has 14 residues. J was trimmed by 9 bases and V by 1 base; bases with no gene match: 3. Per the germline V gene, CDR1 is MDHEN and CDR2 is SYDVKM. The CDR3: CASSLSRGLSPLHF. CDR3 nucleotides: TGTGCCAGCAGTTTATCTAGGGGGCTTTCACCCCTCCACTTT.